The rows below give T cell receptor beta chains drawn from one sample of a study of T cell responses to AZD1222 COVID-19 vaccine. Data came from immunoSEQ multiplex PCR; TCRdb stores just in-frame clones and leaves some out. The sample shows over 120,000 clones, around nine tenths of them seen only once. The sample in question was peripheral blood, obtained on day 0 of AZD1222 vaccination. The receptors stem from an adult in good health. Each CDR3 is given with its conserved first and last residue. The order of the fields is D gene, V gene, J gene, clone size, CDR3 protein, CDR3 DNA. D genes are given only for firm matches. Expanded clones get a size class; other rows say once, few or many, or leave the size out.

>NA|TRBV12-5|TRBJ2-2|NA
CASGLLQGNTGELFF
TGTGCTAGTGGTTTACTACAGGGAAACACCGGGGAGCTGTTTTTT
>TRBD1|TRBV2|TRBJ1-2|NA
CASSLDRAINYGYTF
TGTGCCAGCAGTTTAGACAGGGCTATTAACTATGGCTACACCTTC
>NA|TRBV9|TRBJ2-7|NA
CASSPRGGAYEQYF
TGTGCCAGCAGCCCCCGAGGGGGGGCCTACGAGCAGTACTTC
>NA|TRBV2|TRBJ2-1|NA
CASSEARVVGEQFF
TGTGCCAGCAGTGAAGCTCGGGTCGTGGGGGAGCAGTTCTTC
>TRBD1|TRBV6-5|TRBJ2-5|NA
CASRDTGARGEGQYF
TGTGCCAGCAGAGACACAGGGGCGCGCGGTGAAGGCCAGTACTTC
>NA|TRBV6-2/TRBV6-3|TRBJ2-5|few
CASSYSRGQETQYF
TGTGCCAGCAGTTACTCGAGGGGACAAGAGACCCAGTACTTC
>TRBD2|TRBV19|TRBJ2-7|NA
CASSSGGLAAYEQYF
TGTGCCAGTAGTAGTGGCGGACTAGCGGCTTACGAGCAGTACTTC
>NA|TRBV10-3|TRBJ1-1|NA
CAISPLLGEAFF
TGTGCCATCAGTCCCTTACTGGGGGAAGCTTTCTTT
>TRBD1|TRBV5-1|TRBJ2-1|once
CASSLGQDWDEQFF
TGCGCCAGCAGCCTAGGACAGGACTGGGATGAGCAGTTCTTC
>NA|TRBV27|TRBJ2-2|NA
CASRLGQNTGELFF
TGTGCCAGCAGACTGGGACAGAACACCGGGGAGCTGTTTTTT
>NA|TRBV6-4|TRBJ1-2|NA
CASSDGSYGYTF
TGTGCCAGCAGTGACGGGAGCTATGGCTACACCTTC
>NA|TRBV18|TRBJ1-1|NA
CASSRAGRNTEAFF
TGTGCCAGCTCGAGGGCTGGGAGGAACACTGAAGCTTTCTTT
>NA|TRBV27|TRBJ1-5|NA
CASRRRQDNQPQHF
TGTGCCAGCAGGCGACGACAGGACAATCAGCCCCAGCATTTT
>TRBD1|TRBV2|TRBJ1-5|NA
CASMGTGSYQPQHF
TGTGCCAGCATGGGGACAGGATCATATCAGCCCCAGCATTTT
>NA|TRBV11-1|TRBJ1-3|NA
CASSAGVLSGNTIYF
TGTGCCAGCAGCGCCGGAGTTCTCTCTGGAAACACCATATATTTT
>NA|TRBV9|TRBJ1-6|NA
CASSVGERYNSPLHF
TGTGCCAGCAGCGTAGGGGAAAGATATAATTCACCCCTCCACTTT
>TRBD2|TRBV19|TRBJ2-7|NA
CASSTSLAGASYEQYF
TGTGCCAGTAGTACCTCTCTAGCGGGAGCTTCGTACGAGCAGTACTTC
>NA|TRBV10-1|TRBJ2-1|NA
CASETWFF
TGCGCCAGCGAGACTTGGTTCTTC
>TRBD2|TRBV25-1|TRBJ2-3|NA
CASSARVGRGNTQYF
TGTGCCAGCAGTGCTAGAGTCGGGCGGGGGAATACGCAGTATTTT
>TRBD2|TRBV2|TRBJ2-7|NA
CASSELAGALISYEQYF
TGTGCCAGCAGTGAACTAGCGGGAGCTCTAATTTCTTACGAGCAGTACTTC
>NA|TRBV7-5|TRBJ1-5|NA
CVRSSYKDPQHF
TGTGTCAGAAGCTCCTATAAGGACCCCCAACATTTT
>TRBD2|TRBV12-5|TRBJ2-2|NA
CASGSGLAGGPGGELFF
TGTGCTAGTGGTTCCGGACTAGCGGGAGGCCCTGGCGGGGAGCTGTTTTTT
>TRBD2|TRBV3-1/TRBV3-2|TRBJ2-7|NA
CASSQDRGGIPYHHEQYF
TGTGCCAGCAGCCAAGATCGGGGGGGCATCCCCTACCACCACGAGCAGTACTTC
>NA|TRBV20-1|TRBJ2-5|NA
CSARRETQYF
TGCAGTGCCAGACGAGAGACCCAGTACTTC
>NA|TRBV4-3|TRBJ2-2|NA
CASKASWEINTGELFF
TGCGCCAGCAAAGCGAGCTGGGAGATTAACACCGGGGAGCTGTTTTTT
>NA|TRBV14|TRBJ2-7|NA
CASSQDSGAVHEQYF
TGTGCCAGCAGCCAAGATTCAGGGGCGGTCCACGAGCAGTACTTC
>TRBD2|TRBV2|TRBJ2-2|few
CASNSGDNTGELFF
TGTGCCAGCAATAGCGGGGATAACACCGGGGAGCTGTTTTTT
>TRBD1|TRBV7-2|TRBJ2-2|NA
CASGRTGGGELFF
TGTGCCAGCGGTAGAACAGGGGGCGGGGAGCTGTTTTTT
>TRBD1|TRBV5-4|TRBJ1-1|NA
CASSLGQGRSEAFF
TGTGCCAGCAGCCTCGGACAGGGGAGGTCTGAAGCTTTCTTT